A selection of T cell receptor beta chains follows, all from one sample in a study of T cells in Graves' hyperthyroidism and ophthalmopathy. TCRdb independently ran MiXCR on the multiplex PCR reads; one entry per CDR3 protein. The sample holds about 640,000 distinct CDR3 sequences, approximately 15% seen once. The sequencing sample was made of blood. These receptors were collected from a woman in her fifties or sixties with Graves' ophthalmopathy. Both conserved end residues are part of each CDR3. Each record gives: V gene, J gene, D gene, clone size, CDR3 protein, CDR3 DNA. The D gene is left open where the match is weak. Size tells how often a clone was seen (once, few, many) or the class of an expanded clone, and some rows leave it out.

V: TRBV6-1
J: TRBJ2-3
D: .
size: .
CDR3: CASSEGGGHTDTQYF
DNA: TGTGCCAGCAGTGAGGGGGGCGGACACACAGATACGCAGTATTTT

V: TRBV28
J: TRBJ2-7
D: TRBD1
size: many
CDR3: CASSARDRSSYEQYF
DNA: TGTGCCAGCAGTGCCCGGGACAGGAGCTCCTACGAGCAGTACTTC

V: TRBV11-2
J: TRBJ2-7
D: TRBD2
size: many
CDR3: CASSLGLAGSYEQYF
DNA: TGTGCCAGCAGCTTAGGGCTAGCGGGCTCCTACGAGCAGTACTTC

V: TRBV4-3
J: TRBJ1-5
D: .
size: .
CDR3: CASSQNQGSNQPQHF
DNA: TGCGCCAGCAGCCAGAACCAGGGTAGCAATCAGCCCCAGCATTTT

V: TRBV9
J: TRBJ2-7
D: TRBD2
size: many
CDR3: CASSVGVAASGSPYEQYF
DNA: TGTGCCAGCAGCGTAGGGGTGGCGGCTAGCGGGAGCCCCTACGAGCAGTACTTC

V: TRBV20-1
J: TRBJ1-1
D: TRBD1
size: many
CDR3: CSARKTTGMNTEAFF
DNA: TGCAGTGCTAGAAAAACGACAGGGATGAACACTGAAGCTTTCTTT

V: TRBV19
J: TRBJ1-1
D: TRBD1
size: few
CDR3: CASSMTRAGGTEAFF
DNA: TGTGCCAGTAGTATGACTCGGGCAGGGGGAACTGAAGCTTTCTTT

V: TRBV7-9
J: TRBJ2-7
D: TRBD1
size: many
CDR3: CASSFFGQGYEQYF
DNA: TGTGCCAGCAGCTTTTTCGGACAGGGCTACGAGCAGTACTTC

V: TRBV20-1
J: TRBJ2-7
D: .
size: .
CDR3: CSAREARGEQYF
DNA: TGCAGTGCTAGAGAGGCAAGGGGCGAGCAGTACTTC

V: TRBV12-5
J: TRBJ2-5
D: .
size: many
CDR3: CASRGQGETQYF
DNA: TGTGCTAGCCGGGGTCAGGGGGAGACCCAGTACTTC

V: TRBV14
J: TRBJ2-1
D: .
size: many
CDR3: CASSLRTGSSYNEQFF
DNA: TGTGCCAGCAGCCTTCGTACAGGGAGCTCCTACAATGAGCAGTTCTTC

V: TRBV7-9
J: TRBJ2-2
D: .
size: few
CDR3: CTSRLVEGELFF
DNA: TGTACCAGCAGGCTAGTGGAAGGGGAGCTGTTTTTT

V: TRBV29-1
J: TRBJ2-5
D: TRBD2
size: many
CDR3: CSVTGTRNQETQYF
DNA: TGCAGCGTTACCGGGACTAGAAATCAAGAGACCCAGTACTTC

V: TRBV5-1
J: TRBJ1-4
D: .
size: .
CDR3: CASSILSASTNEKLFF
DNA: TGCGCCAGCAGCATCCTGTCGGCTTCAACTAATGAAAAACTGTTTTTT

V: TRBV4-3
J: TRBJ2-7
D: TRBD1
size: many
CDR3: CASSPGNDRGDEQYF
DNA: TGCGCCAGCAGCCCCGGGAATGACAGGGGCGACGAGCAGTACTTC

V: TRBV27
J: TRBJ2-3
D: .
size: many
CDR3: CASSSAPGFTDTQYF
DNA: TGTGCCAGCAGTTCGGCCCCGGGTTTCACAGATACGCAGTATTTT

V: TRBV10-3
J: TRBJ2-1
D: .
size: .
CDR3: CAISTGTLNEQFF
DNA: TGTGCCATCAGCACCGGGACCCTCAATGAGCAGTTCTTC

V: TRBV20-1
J: TRBJ2-6
D: .
size: many
CDR3: CSARDRNSGANVLTF
DNA: TGCAGTGCTAGAGACCGTAATTCTGGGGCCAACGTCCTGACTTTC

V: TRBV20-1
J: TRBJ2-1
D: TRBD2
size: many
CDR3: CSARDSGRGGSSYNEQFF
DNA: TGCAGTGCTAGAGATAGCGGGAGGGGGGGCAGCTCCTACAATGAGCAGTTCTTC

V: TRBV20-1
J: TRBJ2-3
D: TRBD2
size: many
CDR3: CSARDLLAGDADTQYF
DNA: TGCAGTGCTAGAGACCTGCTAGCGGGAGACGCAGATACGCAGTATTTT

V: TRBV3-1
J: TRBJ2-4
D: TRBD2
size: many
CDR3: CASSQTSGSNIQYF
DNA: TGTGCCAGCAGCCAGACTAGCGGGAGTAACATTCAGTACTTC

V: TRBV7-6
J: TRBJ1-1
D: .
size: many
CDR3: CASRQLVGSEAFF
DNA: TGTGCCAGCAGGCAATTGGTGGGTTCTGAAGCTTTCTTT

V: TRBV3-1
J: TRBJ2-7
D: TRBD1
size: few
CDR3: CASRPRLQGADGEQYF
DNA: TGTGCCAGCAGACCTAGATTACAGGGGGCCGACGGCGAGCAGTACTTC

V: TRBV12-3/TRBV12-4
J: TRBJ2-2
D: TRBD2
size: .
CDR3: CASSFGDYNTGELFF
DNA: TGTGCCAGCAGTTTTGGGGACTATAACACCGGGGAGCTGTTTTTT

V: TRBV6-2/TRBV6-3
J: TRBJ2-1
D: .
size: many
CDR3: CASSYGAGSSYNEQFF
DNA: TGTGCCAGCAGTTACGGTGCGGGGTCCTCCTACAATGAGCAGTTCTTC

V: TRBV12-3/TRBV12-4
J: TRBJ2-1
D: TRBD2
size: .
CDR3: CASSHGTSGRSINEQFF
DNA: TGTGCCAGCAGTCACGGGACTAGCGGGAGGAGTATAAATGAGCAGTTCTTC

V: TRBV6-2/TRBV6-3
J: TRBJ2-3
D: TRBD2
size: many
CDR3: CASSRPPGLAGVLGADTQYF
DNA: TGTGCCAGCAGTCGGCCTCCGGGACTAGCGGGAGTCTTGGGGGCAGATACGCAGTATTTT

V: TRBV10-3
J: TRBJ1-5
D: .
size: .
CDR3: CAIGKANNQPQHF
DNA: TGTGCCATCGGTAAAGCGAATAATCAGCCCCAGCATTTT

V: TRBV11-2
J: TRBJ2-1
D: .
size: .
CDR3: CASSFYICSARVRNNEQFF
DNA: .

V: TRBV11-2
J: TRBJ1-3
D: .
size: many
CDR3: CASSLVSSGNTIYF
DNA: TGTGCCAGCAGCTTAGTCTCCTCTGGAAACACCATATATTTT

V: TRBV12-3/TRBV12-4
J: TRBJ2-1
D: .
size: many
CDR3: CASSSRPYNEQFF
DNA: TGTGCCAGCAGTTCTAGACCTTACAATGAGCAGTTCTTC

V: TRBV7-3
J: TRBJ2-1
D: TRBD2
size: many
CDR3: CASSPGTINEQFF
DNA: TGTGCCAGCAGCCCCGGGACTATTAATGAGCAGTTCTTC

V: TRBV20-1
J: TRBJ2-5
D: TRBD2
size: many
CDR3: CSARPWTSGGGETQYF
DNA: TGCAGTGCTAGACCCTGGACTAGCGGCGGTGGAGAGACCCAGTACTTC

V: TRBV4-3
J: TRBJ2-3
D: .
size: few
CDR3: CASSVQGGADTQYF
DNA: TGCGCCAGCAGCGTTCAGGGGGGGGCAGATACGCAGTATTTT

V: TRBV20-1
J: TRBJ2-1
D: TRBD2
size: .
CDR3: CSARNLGTSGPNNEQFF
DNA: TGCAGTGCTAGAAACTTAGGGACTAGCGGCCCCAACAATGAGCAGTTCTTC

V: TRBV6-1
J: TRBJ2-6
D: TRBD1
size: .
CDR3: CASSDEDRATGANILTF
DNA: TGTGCCAGCAGTGATGAGGACAGGGCCACTGGGGCCAACATCCTGACTTTC

V: TRBV12-3/TRBV12-4
J: TRBJ2-5
D: TRBD2
size: many
CDR3: CASSLFGTSEETQYF
DNA: TGTGCCAGCAGTTTATTTGGGACTAGTGAGGAGACCCAGTACTTC

V: TRBV6-1
J: TRBJ2-4
D: .
size: many
CDR3: CASSKGGIGNIQYF
DNA: TGTGCCAGCAGTAAGGGGGGTATTGGAAACATTCAGTACTTC

V: TRBV4-3
J: TRBJ2-7
D: TRBD2
size: .
CDR3: CASSQDASSGGGEQYF
DNA: TGCGCCAGCAGCCAAGATGCGTCTAGCGGTGGGGGGGAGCAGTACTTC

V: TRBV28
J: TRBJ2-7
D: TRBD1
size: many
CDR3: CASSSSFQGAFDEQYF
DNA: TGTGCCAGCAGTTCCTCTTTTCAGGGGGCGTTCGACGAGCAGTACTTC